This TCR beta chain was captured in a study of T cell repertoires in cytomegalovirus infection (dated 2019 in TCRdb). As for the study more broadly: Recently identified HLA-C-restricted CMV epitopes, whose presentation resists viral immunomodulation, were targeted by peptide stimulations together with well-studied HLA-B-restricted epitopes. Donor HLA type was relevant to the analysis, as public TCR beta signatures indicated carriage of CMV infection together with the matching HLA type.

Taken with the paper, the label for treatment or condition translates to: in vitro stimulation with specific CMV peptide epitopes to enrich CMV-specific T cells. The sequencer listed for this sample is Illumina HiSeq 1500. Clones were called with MiXCR by TCRdb after fastp trimmed the public reads at Q25, and only in-frame beta chains were retained. CDR3 protein sequences are deduplicated, and each keeps its most common genes and DNA. Within this sample are approximately 300,000 distinct CDR3 sequences, with 29% of them counted one time only. Around 20% of the sample goes to the ten largest clones. On the study overall, not on this receptor specifically: In both this cohort and an independent cohort of several hundred donors, the cumulative frequency of public TCR beta family members distinguished carriers of CMV infection plus the relevant HLA type. The ex vivo response was dominated by HLA-C-restricted CMV-specific TCR beta clonotypes, which also provided the single most frequent clonotype in two of eight donors.

This clonotype was seen only a few times. This receptor's antigen is unknown. Base qualities are not at hand, and no much larger clone is one base apart. The germline V and J ends show losses of 8 bases and 4 bases respectively, and no gene match explains 6 bases of the junction. There are 14 amino acids in the CDR3, from cysteine to phenylalanine inclusive. Here the CDR3 DNA is all that survives: 42 bases in frame from base 1. The source material was cultured PBMCs, sampled from culture after CMV antigen stimulation. The receptor comes from a human donor in good health (CMV status not recorded). Some clones in this sample may be carry-over from other donors' samples. This receptor chain uses TRBV12-3 or TRBV12-4 and TRBJ2-2; 8 central nucleotides agree with TRBD2. DNA sequence: TGTGCCAGCGATGTTAGCGGGATCACCGGGGAGCTGTTTTTT. This encodes CASDVSGITGELFF.